This TCR beta chain is drawn from a study of T-cell reconstitution after alpha-beta-depleted transplantation in children. Study-wide findings and caveats: At around two months after transplant, the alpha-beta T cells were reportedly derived from several hundred expanded clones that came from non-depleted graft cells.

With regard to this clonotype: Its target is unknown.

Unique molecular identifiers were used to barcode this TCRbeta library. TCRdb analysed the PCR reads with MiXCR anew, one entry per CDR3 protein. This table has a few hundred thousand distinct CDR3 sequences, 10% to 15% appearing once. Germline CDR1 is MNHNS and CDR2 is SASEGT. The CDR3 loop spans 15 amino acids. Trimming cost V 6 bases and J 7 bases; bases outside gene matches: 11. The sequence came from a male patient aged 10 to 17 who had a stem cell transplant for acute myeloid leukemia, so the T cells may come from the graft donor. The gene calls are TRBV6-1 and TRBJ2-1, with 8 bases matching TRBD2. Material: PBMCs, mostly from graft donor cells, obtained 360 days after TCRalphabeta/CD19-depleted stem cell transplant. In nucleotides, the CDR3 is TGTGCCAGCAGCCCACTAGCGGCCCCAAGAAATGAGCAGTTCTTC. This codes for CASSPLAAPRNEQFF.